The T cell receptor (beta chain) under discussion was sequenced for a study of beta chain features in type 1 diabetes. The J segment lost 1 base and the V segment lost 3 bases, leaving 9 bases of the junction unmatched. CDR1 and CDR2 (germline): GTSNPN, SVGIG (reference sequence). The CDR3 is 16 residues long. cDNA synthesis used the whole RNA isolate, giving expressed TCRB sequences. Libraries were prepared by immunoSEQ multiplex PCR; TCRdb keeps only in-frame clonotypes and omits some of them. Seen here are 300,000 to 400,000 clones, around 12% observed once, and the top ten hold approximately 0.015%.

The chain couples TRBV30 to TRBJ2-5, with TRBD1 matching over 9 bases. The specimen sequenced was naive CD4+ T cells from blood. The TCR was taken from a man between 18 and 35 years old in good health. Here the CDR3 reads CAWSYGTGNTQETQYF. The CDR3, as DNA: TGTGCCTGGAGCTACGGGACAGGGAACACCCAAGAGACCCAGTACTTC. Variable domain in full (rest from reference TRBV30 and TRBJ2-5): SQTIHQWPATLVQPVGSPLSLECTVEGTSNPNLYWYRQAAGRGLQLLFYSVGIGQISSEVPQNLSASRPQDRQFILSSKKLLLSDSGFYLCAWSYGTGNTQETQYFGPGTRLLVL.